Described below is a single T cell receptor beta chain sequence and its context. Its specificity is not known. V lost 6 bases to trimming and J lost 0 bases, with 18 bases between them. The CDR3 sequence is 16 residues long. Germline assignment: CDR1 SQVTM and CDR2 ANQGSEA. The data are from a study of shared clonotypes between healthy human individuals. Points from the study as a whole: Sharing across several donors was seen in around 5% of naive CD4 clonotypes.

The authors' processing: Filtering differed for immunoSEQ, which gave only junction sequences without quality scores. Profiled with immunoSEQ multiplex PCR; TCRdb holds only in-frame clones, not every one. V and J calls and clone size come straight from that table; D and trimming were deduced from the DNA. Altogether some 2 million clones are present, about 95% being singletons, with the ten largest covering roughly 1%. The naive CD8 subset, CD45RO-negative cells positively selected for CCR7, excluded terminally differentiated effector memory CD45RA+ cells. The chain couples TRBV29-1 to TRBJ1-3; D is unclear. The TCR was taken from a man aged 18 to 29 in good health. What was sequenced was naive CD8+ T cells sorted from blood. The CDR3 here is CSVAAGSPGSGNTIYF. In DNA, the CDR3 is TGCAGCGTCGCGGCAGGTTCACCGGGCTCTGGAAACACCATATATTTT.